Following are 22 T cell receptor beta chains from one sample sequenced in a study of T-cell reconstitution after alpha-beta-depleted transplantation in children. Unique molecular identifiers were used to barcode this TCRbeta library. MiXCR was run by TCRdb on the PCR reads, yielding one entry per CDR3 protein. This table has about 980,000 distinct CDR3 sequences, around 30% appearing once. The sequencing here drew on PBMCs, mostly from graft donor cells, taken 360 days after TCRalphabeta/CD19-depleted stem cell transplant. The receptor set was obtained from a boy under three years old who had a stem cell transplant for SCID, so the T cells may come from the graft donor.

This rearrangement joins TRBV5-1 to TRBJ1-3, with 8 bases fitting TRBD1. The CDR3 has 18 amino acids. CDR1 and CDR2 from the germline V gene are SGHRS and YFSETQ. V lost 0 bases to trimming and J lost 2 bases; unmatched junction nucleotides: 10. The CDR3 spells CASSLAPTTGDTGNTIYF. In DNA, the CDR3 is TGCGCCAGCAGCTTGGCCCCCACGACAGGGGATACTGGAAACACCATATATTTT. The full variable domain, rest sourced from reference TRBV5-1 and TRBJ1-3, is KAGVTQTPRYLIKTRGQQVTLSCSPISGHRSVSWYQQTPGQGLQFLFEYFSETQRNKGNFPGRFSGRQFSNSRSEMNVSTLELGDSALYLCASSLAPTTGDTGNTIYFGEGSWLTVV.

The V and J genes are TRBV20-1 and TRBJ1-1; no reliable D call. Germline V gene data show CDR1 as DFQATT and CDR2 as SNEGSKA (reference sequence). The CDR3 loop spans 14 amino acids. The V end was cut by 0 bases, the J end by 6 bases, with 14 bases between. The CDR3 DNA reads as TGCAGTGCTAGAGAGGCAGCTGGTTGGGCTGAAGCTTTCTTT. It is translated as CSAREAAGWAEAFF.

This clonotype was observed a handful of times. The chain is built from TRBV12-3 or TRBV12-4 and TRBJ2-7; tentative D call: TRBD1 (6 bases). V was cut by 6 bases and J by 0 bases, with 12 bases left in between. This CDR3 is 14 amino acids long. The chain's CDR3 is CASRPGTYSYEQYF. The DNA of the CDR3 is TGTGCCAGCAGGCCCGGGACATACTCCTACGAGCAGTACTTC.

This chain connects TRBV7-8 to TRBJ2-5; 7 bases are shared with TRBD2. CDR1 is SGHVS, CDR2 FQNEAQ, per germline. J was trimmed by 7 bases and V by 4 bases; bases with no gene match: 12. The CDR3 runs 15 residues. The CDR3 sequence is CASSSLTSSTGTQYF. CDR3 DNA: TGTGCCAGCAGCTCATTGACTAGCTCAACAGGGACCCAGTACTTC.

Notes on this clonotype: Because it lacks the conserved phenylalanine or tryptophan at the end, this CDR3 is likely a read error. The DNA is omitted, as the CDR3 cannot be located on it reliably, and the CDR3 follows TCRdb's listing. This chain links TRBV2 with TRBJ1-1; the table assigns TRBD1, which was not confirmed against the DNA. The CDR3 length is 11 residues, termini included. Germline V CDR1 and CDR2: SNHLY, FYNNEI. The CDR3 sequence: CASRWTGVGGV.

The chain carries TRBV29-1 and TRBJ2-1; no firm D call. Germline V gives CDR1 SQVTM, CDR2 ANQGSEA. The CDR3 consists of 12 residues. V lost 8 bases, J lost 9 bases, and 17 bases lay in between. The CDR3 is CSTSLMAGEQFF. The CDR3 nucleotides read TGCAGCACCTCCCTGATGGCCGGTGAGCAGTTCTTC.

The chain is built from TRBV21-1 and TRBJ1-6; the listed D gene, TRBD1, was not tested against the DNA. TRBV21-1 is annotated as a pseudogene. The CDR3 totals 18 residues. CDR3 in amino acids: CASSNPLKGTTGNSPLHF. As DNA, the CDR3 is TGTGCCAGCAGCAATCCTCTAAAAGGGACAACAGGGAATTCACCCCTCCACTTT.

V is TRBV2 and J is TRBJ2-1; 8 positions agree with TRBD1. Per the germline V gene, CDR1 is SNHLY and CDR2 is FYNNEI. This CDR3 has 14 amino acids. With 7 bases clipped from V and 3 bases from J, the junction kept 5 bases outside the gene matches. The CDR3 spells CASKDREVYNEQFF. In DNA, the CDR3 is TGTGCCAGCAAGGACAGGGAGGTCTACAATGAGCAGTTCTTC.

This sequence joins TRBV12-3 or TRBV12-4 and TRBJ1-3, with D perhaps TRBD1 (5 bases). The CDR3 runs to 16 residues. The V and J ends lost 3 bases and 0 bases respectively, with 12 bases between them. CDR3 bases: TGTGCCAGCAGTTTGAGGTGGGGGTCCTCTGGAAACACCATATATTTT. This translates into CASSLRWGSSGNTIYF.

This chain joins TRBV12-3 or TRBV12-4 and TRBJ2-7; 9 positions match TRBD1. This CDR3 region has 13 residues. Trimming removed 7 bases from V and 3 bases from J; junction bases left unmatched: 4. CDR3 in amino acids: CASTGTGNYEQYF. The CDR3 DNA reads TGTGCCAGCACCGGGACAGGGAACTACGAGCAGTACTTC.

CDR3 DNA sequence: TGTGCCAGCAGTTTCAGGGCAAACTATGGCTACACCTTC. The encoded protein is CASSFRANYGYTF. The chain is built from TRBV12-3 or TRBV12-4 and TRBJ1-2; tentatively, D is TRBD1 (5 bases). This CDR3 comprises 13 residues. Trimming took 3 bases from V and 2 from J, leaving 7 bases between them.

The table lists this clonotype with a few counts. V gene TRBV5-1 combines with J gene TRBJ2-6, with D possibly matching TRBD1 (6 bases). Trimming stripped 0 bases from V and 3 bases from J, with 19 bases between. This CDR3 region has 19 residues. CDR1 is SGHRS, CDR2 YFSETQ, per germline. DNA for the CDR3: TGCGCCAGCAGCTTGGGGATCCTTATGCAGGGGTATGGGGCCAACGTCCTGACTTTC. Translating gives CASSLGILMQGYGANVLTF. The full variable domain, completed using reference TRBV5-1 and TRBJ2-6, is KAGVTQTPRYLIKTRGQQVTLSCSPISGHRSVSWYQQTPGQGLQFLFEYFSETQRNKGNFPGRFSGRQFSNSRSEMNVSTLELGDSALYLCASSLGILMQGYGANVLTFGAGSRLTVL.

V is TRBV27 and J is TRBJ2-1; D perhaps matches TRBD1 (6 bases). The CDR3 runs to 14 residues. V lost 3 bases, J lost 5 bases, and 11 bases lay in between. Germline V gene sequence: CDR1 MNHEY, CDR2 SMNVEV (reference sequence). CDR3 loop: CASSLAGDDNEQFF. In DNA form, the CDR3 reads TGTGCCAGCAGTTTGGCAGGGGATGACAATGAGCAGTTCTTC.

This clonotype was seen only a few times. The V call is TRBV18, the J call TRBJ1-1, with a tentative D call TRBD1 (5 bases). The germline V gene encodes CDR1 KGHSH and CDR2 LQKENI. Between the trimmed V and J ends, which lost 4 bases and 6 bases, there was a span of 9 bases. The CDR3 contains 12 residues. This CDR3 reads CASSRDGAEAFF. The CDR3, as DNA: TGTGCCAGCTCACGGGACGGGGCTGAAGCTTTCTTT.

This clonotype was recorded a few times. The V and J genes are TRBV20-1 and TRBJ2-7; D may be TRBD1 (6 bases). The V gene lost 6 bases and the J gene lost 3 bases, with 15 bases spanning the gap. Germline values: CDR1 DFQATT, CDR2 SNEGSKA (reference sequence). The CDR3 runs to 13 residues. The CDR3 DNA sequence: TGCAGTGCCCCTCGGAGAGGGGGCTACGAGCAGTACTTC. Protein sequence: CSAPRRGGYEQYF.

V and J are TRBV6-1 and TRBJ2-3, with D unclear. The V and J ends lost 6 bases and 2 bases respectively, with 9 bases between them. CDR3 size: 13 residues. Germline CDR1 is MNHNS and CDR2 is SASEGT. CDR3 protein: CASRPPHTDTQYF. CDR3 in DNA: TGTGCCAGCAGGCCTCCCCACACAGATACGCAGTATTTT.

This chain uses TRBV12-3 or TRBV12-4 with TRBJ2-7; 9 nucleotides agree with TRBD1. V lost 4 bases to trimming and J lost 6 bases; unmatched junction nucleotides: 4. The CDR3 contains 13 residues. CDR3 DNA sequence: TGTGCCAGCAGTTGGACAGGGGCCTCCGAGCAGTACTTC. It yields the protein CASSWTGASEQYF.

This chain uses TRBV9 with TRBJ2-3; no clear D gene. The CDR3 has 15 residues. V was pared by 2 bases and J by 0 bases, with 10 bases between. The germline CDR1 and CDR2 sequences are SGDLS and YYNGEE. The CDR3 sequence is CASSVGADSTDTQYF. The CDR3 DNA is TGTGCCAGCAGCGTCGGAGCTGATAGCACAGATACGCAGTATTTT.

The sample holds a few counts of this clonotype. This CDR3 reads CSARDLQTSTETQYF. CDR3 DNA: TGCAGTGCTAGAGATTTACAGACTAGTACGGAGACCCAGTACTTC. V is TRBV20-1 and J is TRBJ2-5; D possibly corresponds to TRBD2 (6 bases). V was trimmed by 0 bases and J by 5 bases, leaving 16 bases between them. Germline assignment: CDR1 DFQATT and CDR2 SNEGSKA (reference sequence). The CDR3 loop spans 15 amino acids.

The chain employs TRBV5-1 and TRBJ2-7, with 9 bases fitting TRBD2. Germline values: CDR1 SGHRS, CDR2 YFSETQ. V shed 1 base and J 0 bases; nucleotides not matched to a gene: 8. The CDR3 is 17 residues long. CDR3 amino acids: CASSLSTRTSASYEQYF. Here the CDR3 DNA reads TGCGCCAGCAGCTTGTCCACCCGGACTAGCGCCTCCTACGAGCAGTACTTC.

This clonotype has only a few counts. The chain uses TRBV7-2 and TRBJ1-2; TRBD1 matches at 8 bases. V gave up 1 base and J gave up 3 bases; unmatched junction bases: 4. The CDR3 has 15 residues. Looked up from germline, CDR1 is SGHTA and CDR2 is FQGNSA. The DNA for the CDR3 is TGTGCCAGCAGCTTAGACAGACAGGGGTACTATGGCTACACCTTC. It translates to CASSLDRQGYYGYTF.

In its sample, this clonotype was seen a few times. CDR3 sequence (DNA): TGCGCCAGCAGCCGAAAAGAAGGACAGGGGGCATCATACGAGCAGTACTTC. The encoded protein is CASSRKEGQGASYEQYF. The chain is built from TRBV5-1 and TRBJ2-7, with TRBD1 matching 11 bases. The germline V gene encodes CDR1 SGHRS and CDR2 YFSETQ. The V segment lost 4 bases and the J segment 4 bases; nucleotides outside the gene matches: 13. This CDR3 is built from 17 residues. Together with reference TRBV5-1 and TRBJ2-7, the CDR3 gives the full variable domain: KAGVTQTPRYLIKTRGQQVTLSCSPISGHRSVSWYQQTPGQGLQFLFEYFSETQRNKGNFPGRFSGRQFSNSRSEMNVSTLELGDSALYLCASSRKEGQGASYEQYFGPGTRLTVT.